This note documents a single T cell receptor beta chain sequence. The data were taken from a study of cytotoxic CD8 clonotypes in ibrutinib-treated CLL. The V end lost 0 bases, the J end lost 5 bases, and 11 bases lay between the germline ends. Germline-derived CDR1 and CDR2 are SGDLS and YYNGEE. CDR3 length equals 14 residues. TCRdb keeps only in-frame clones here, not all; method: immunoSEQ multiplex PCR. The sample has around 310,000 clones, approximately 80% seen once. Here the sequenced sample was PBMCs, taken before ibrutinib treatment. The chain combines TRBV9 with TRBJ2-5, with D unclear. This TCR came from a human donor with chronic lymphocytic leukemia. CDR3 DNA sequence: TGTGCCAGCAGCGTAGGGGCTGTGTCGGAGACCCAGTACTTC. It yields the protein CASSVGAVSETQYF.